This T cell receptor (beta chain) was identified in a study of cytotoxic CD8 clonotypes in ibrutinib-treated CLL. Turning to the study itself: There were about 10 relapsed/refractory patients and about 15 treatment-naive patients, and fewer than 18 were IGHV unmutated. Median treatment time before response sampling was 12 months, range 6 to 36.

The sample holds one count of this clone. Sequencing was performed with immunoSEQ multiplex PCR; in TCRdb, only in-frame clones are kept and a portion is missing. The sample records fewer than 90,000 clones, 68% being singletons. The sequence was obtained from a human donor with chronic lymphocytic leukemia. The source was PBMCs, collected after 12 months of ibrutinib treatment.

DNA of the CDR3: TGTGCCAGCAGCGAGAAAGTAAGGGGTTTCGCAGATACGCAGTATTTT. Encoded protein: CASSEKVRGFADTQYF. The gene calls are TRBV11-2 and TRBJ2-3, with D possibly matching TRBD1 (5 bases). V was trimmed by 5 bases and J by 4 bases, leaving 19 bases between them. In germline, CDR1 is SGHAT, CDR2 FQNNGV. The CDR3 has 16 amino acids.